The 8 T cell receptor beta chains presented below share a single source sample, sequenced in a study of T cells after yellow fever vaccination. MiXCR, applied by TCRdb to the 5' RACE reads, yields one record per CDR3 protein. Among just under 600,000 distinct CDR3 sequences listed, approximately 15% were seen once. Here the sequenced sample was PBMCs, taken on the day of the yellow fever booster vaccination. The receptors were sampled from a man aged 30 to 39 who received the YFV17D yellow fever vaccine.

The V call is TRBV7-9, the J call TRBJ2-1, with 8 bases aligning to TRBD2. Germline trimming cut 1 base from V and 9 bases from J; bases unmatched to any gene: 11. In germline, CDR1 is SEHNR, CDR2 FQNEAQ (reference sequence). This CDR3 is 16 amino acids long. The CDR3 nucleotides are TGTGCCAGCAGCTTAGAAAGCGGGAGCTATAGCCTTGAGCAGTTCTTC. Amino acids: CASSLESGSYSLEQFF.

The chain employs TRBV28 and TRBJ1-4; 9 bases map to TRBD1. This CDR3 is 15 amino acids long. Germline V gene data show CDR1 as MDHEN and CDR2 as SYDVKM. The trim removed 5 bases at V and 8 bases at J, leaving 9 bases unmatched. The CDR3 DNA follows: TGTGCCAGCAGTATAGGGGGACAGGGTGGCGAAAAACTGTTTTTT. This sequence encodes CASSIGGQGGEKLFF.

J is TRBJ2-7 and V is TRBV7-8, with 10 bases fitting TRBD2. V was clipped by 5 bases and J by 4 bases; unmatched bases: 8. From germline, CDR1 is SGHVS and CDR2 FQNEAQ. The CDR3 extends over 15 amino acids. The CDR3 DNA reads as TGTGCCAGCAGCGCTAGCGGGAGTATGTCTTACGAGCAGTACTTC. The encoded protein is CASSASGSMSYEQYF. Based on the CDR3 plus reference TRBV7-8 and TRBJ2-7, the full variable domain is GAGVSQSPRYKVAKRGQDVALRCDPISGHVSLFWYQQALGQGPEFLTYFQNEAQLDKSGLPSDRFFAERPEGSVSTLKIQRTQQEDSAVYLCASSASGSMSYEQYFGPGTRLTVT.

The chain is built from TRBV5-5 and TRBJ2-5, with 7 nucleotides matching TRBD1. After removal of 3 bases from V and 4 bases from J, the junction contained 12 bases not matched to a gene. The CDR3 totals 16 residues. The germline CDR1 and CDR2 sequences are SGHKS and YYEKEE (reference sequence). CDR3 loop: CASSSSLRGRRETQYF. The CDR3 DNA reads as TGTGCCAGCAGCTCTTCCCTGAGGGGGCGTAGAGAGACCCAGTACTTC.

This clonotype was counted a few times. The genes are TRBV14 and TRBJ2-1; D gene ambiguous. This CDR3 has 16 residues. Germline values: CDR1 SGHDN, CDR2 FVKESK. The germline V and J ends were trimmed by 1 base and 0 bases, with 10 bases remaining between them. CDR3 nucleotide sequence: TGTGCCAGCAGCCAAGGGGCCCACAACTCCTACAATGAGCAGTTCTTC. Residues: CASSQGAHNSYNEQFF.

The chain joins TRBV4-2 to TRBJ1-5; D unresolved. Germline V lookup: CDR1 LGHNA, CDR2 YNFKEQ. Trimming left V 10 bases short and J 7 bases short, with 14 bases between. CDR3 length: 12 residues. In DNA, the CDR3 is TGTGCCACCACCCGGGCCGAACAGCCCCAGCATTTT. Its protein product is CATTRAEQPQHF.

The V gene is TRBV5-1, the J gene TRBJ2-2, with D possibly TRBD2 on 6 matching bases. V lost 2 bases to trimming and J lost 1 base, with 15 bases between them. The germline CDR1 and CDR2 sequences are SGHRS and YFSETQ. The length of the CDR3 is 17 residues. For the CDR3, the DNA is TGCGCCAGCAGCTTTAACGGGAGAGTTATGAACACCGGGGAGCTGTTTTTT. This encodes CASSFNGRVMNTGELFF.

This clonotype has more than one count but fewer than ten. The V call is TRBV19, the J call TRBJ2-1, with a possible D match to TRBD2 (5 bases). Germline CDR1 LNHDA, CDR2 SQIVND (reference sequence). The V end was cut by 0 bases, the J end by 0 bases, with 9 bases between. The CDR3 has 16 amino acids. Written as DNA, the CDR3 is TGTGCCAGTAGTATAGAAAGCGGAAACTCCTACAATGAGCAGTTCTTC. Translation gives CASSIESGNSYNEQFF.